This record covers a single T cell receptor (beta chain). Its antigen remains undetermined. Per-base quality was not reported, and no clone a single base away is much larger than it. TCRbeta CDR3 regions were amplified from genomic DNA using the immunoSEQ Assay, a bias-controlled multiplex PCR. The authors processed their data as follows. Within the assay, amplification of reference gene primers was used to estimate how many nucleated cells each sample contained. Sequence reads were collapsed and filtered to measure the absolute abundance of every unique TCRbeta CDR3 rearrangement. For each sample, productive Simpson clonality was calculated as the square root of Simpson's diversity index over productive rearrangements. The table comes from immuneACCESS by way of TCRdb, which keeps in-frame sequences with V and J called. Part of the clones is missing from these tables; in studies checked, under half for an unresolved V gene and the rest for unknown reasons. For V, J and clone size, that table is used; D and trimming come from the DNA. The sample table shows around 220,000 clones, and roughly 80% are seen once. Together, the top ten hold around 9.3% of the sample.

The junction shows trimming of 2 bases on V and 2 bases on J, and the gene matches do not reach 7 bases of it. Per the germline V gene (reference sequence), LNHNV is the CDR1 and YYDKDF is the CDR2. The CDR3, from cysteine to phenylalanine, totals 16 residues. Only the CDR3 DNA stays, 48 bases, in frame from base 1. These data are taken from a study of blood T cell repertoires in COVID-19 (dated by TCRdb to the early 2020s). For the study in its entirety: Samples covering the acute and convalescent phases of COVID-19 were provided by collaborators in the United States, Italy and Spain. The prospective study material was composed of cDNA or gDNA derived from T cells, B-cell-depleted T cells, or PBMCs. Deeply sampled blood TCRbeta repertoires from subjects exposed to, actively infected with, or recovered from COVID-19 were included in the dataset. The repertoires were made available in a free public database intended to serve as a resource for research on the immune response to SARS-CoV-2. The samples were drawn from two sources: the first 160 participants of the ongoing ImmuneRACE study, and 1,254 subjects contributed by 6 global collaborators. The sample metadata nearly always contained a de-identified subject ID, COVID-19 status, age in years and sex. Where HLA class I and class II types were available, the types were taken from metadata supplied by the sample provider, not from assay-based typing. Overall study results and their limits: Clinical and demographic metadata were provided uncurated, with the amount varying by source and participant.

The collaborating institutions used their own protocols to collect whole blood in K2EDTA tubes. Collaborator samples were shipped for TCRbeta analysis as frozen whole blood, isolated PBMCs, or DNA extracted from either sample type. Sequencing was performed on peripheral blood. The V and J genes are TRBV15 and TRBJ2-5, and TRBD1 aligns with 8 junction nucleotides. The TCR was taken from an elderly woman with acute or convalescent COVID-19. This receptor carries the CDR3 CATSRLGQGPQETQYF. The sequenced DNA: TGTGCCACCAGCAGACTCGGACAGGGACCGCAAGAGACCCAGTACTTC.